This is a list of T cell receptor beta chains from one sample in a study of cytomegalovirus exposure and HLA in healthy donors. The method was immunoSEQ multiplex PCR; TCRdb's version includes in-frame clones alone and lacks a portion of them. This sample has around 90,000 clones, with roughly four fifths found just once. The sequenced sample consisted of PBMCs. The receptor set was obtained from a man in his forties or fifties in good health and CMV-seronegative. Both conserved end residues are part of each CDR3. The D gene is left open where the match is weak. Clone size is given for some rows only: seen once, a few or many times, or a class if the clone is expanded.

clone_size j_call v_call d_call cdr3_nt cdr3_aa
NA TRBJ2-7 TRBV6-1 NA TGTGCCAGCAGTACCAGTTACGAGCAGTACTTC CASSTSYEQYF
NA TRBJ1-2 TRBV15 NA TGTGCCACCAGCAGAGATCGGGGGGTTAACTATGGCTACACCTTC CATSRDRGVNYGYTF
NA TRBJ2-5 TRBV5-6 TRBD2 TGTGCCAGCAGCGTTCGCGGGGGTGGGGAGACCCAGTACTTC CASSVRGGGETQYF
NA TRBJ1-5 TRBV28 NA TGTGCCAGCAGCCCTAGGTTGAGCCCCAGGGAAGAGCCCCAGCATTTT CASSPRLSPREEPQHF
NA TRBJ2-1 TRBV7-9 TRBD2 TGTGCCAGCAGCTTATCGGCGGGAGCGGGTAATGAGCAGTTCTTC CASSLSAGAGNEQFF
NA TRBJ2-6 TRBV5-1 TRBD1 TGCGCCAGCAGCTACACAGGGGAGAGGGCCAACGTCCTGACTTTC CASSYTGERANVLTF
NA TRBJ2-1 TRBV5-1 NA TGCGCCAGCAGCTTATTCAGGAGGATCGACAATGAGCAGTTCTTC CASSLFRRIDNEQFF
NA TRBJ2-7 TRBV7-9 TRBD1 TGTGCCAGCAGCGGTAACAGGGGGCCCTACGAGCAGTACTTC CASSGNRGPYEQYF
NA TRBJ1-5 TRBV15 NA TGTGCCACCAGCAGAGACGACTTATTTCAGCCCCAGCATTTT CATSRDDLFQPQHF
NA TRBJ2-7 TRBV28 TRBD2 TGTGCCAGCAGTTTAGGAAACCTCGCGGGAGGATCCTACGAGCAGTACTTC CASSLGNLAGGSYEQYF
NA TRBJ2-5 TRBV7-6 NA TGTGCCAGCAGCTTTACGGAGGGATGGGGGCAAGAGACCCAGTACTTC CASSFTEGWGQETQYF
NA TRBJ2-2 TRBV9 TRBD2 TGTGCCAGCAGCTTCGGGGGGACTAGCGGAGGGATGACCGGGGAGCTGTTTTTT CASSFGGTSGGMTGELFF
NA TRBJ2-7 TRBV6-1 TRBD2 TGTGCCAGCAGTGACCTCGGGACTATCAACGAGCAGTACTTC CASSDLGTINEQYF
few TRBJ2-3 TRBV5-6 TRBD2 TGTGCCAGCAGGCTGGGACTAGTAACGCCAGATACGCAGTATTTT CASRLGLVTPDTQYF
NA TRBJ2-4 TRBV14 NA TGTGCCAGCAGCCAGGGCCCTAGCCCTAAAAACATTCAGTACTTC CASSQGPSPKNIQYF
NA TRBJ2-5 TRBV19 TRBD1 TGTGCCAGTAGTATAGGGGGAACAGGGGGAACAGAGACCCAGTACTTC CASSIGGTGGTETQYF
NA TRBJ1-3 TRBV11-2 NA TGTGCCAGCAGACTCTCCGGGAGGCTGGGCGGAAACACCATATATTTT CASRLSGRLGGNTIYF
NA TRBJ2-7 TRBV10-2 NA TGCGCCAGCAGTGACCCCCGGGGAAGCTCCTACGAGCAGTACTTC CASSDPRGSSYEQYF
NA TRBJ2-1 TRBV7-3 TRBD2 TGTGCCAGCAGCCCAACTAGCGGCACCTACAATGAGCAGTTCTTC CASSPTSGTYNEQFF
NA TRBJ2-5 TRBV5-6 TRBD1 TGTGCCAGCAGCTTAAGGACAGGGCAAGAGACCCAGTACTTC CASSLRTGQETQYF
NA TRBJ1-5 TRBV27 TRBD1 TGTGCCAGCAACCCAACAGGGGCGCATCAGCCCCAGCATTTT CASNPTGAHQPQHF
NA TRBJ1-1 TRBV4-1 TRBD1 TGCGCCAGCAGCGGGACAGGGTCTAACACTGAAGCTTTCTTT CASSGTGSNTEAFF